This record concerns one TCR beta chain sequence. This clonotype was picked up a small number of times. The antigen it binds to is not known. No clone much larger than this one lies a single base away; base qualities are absent. The treatment or condition tag for this specimen amounts to: in vitro stimulation with specific CMV peptide epitopes to enrich CMV-specific T cells. The source of the sample is a study of T cell repertoires in cytomegalovirus infection (dated 2019 in TCRdb). Context from the whole study: Peptide stimulations targeted recently identified HLA-C-restricted CMV epitopes, whose presentation resists viral immunomodulation, together with well-studied HLA-B-restricted epitopes. Because public TCR beta signatures pointed to carriage of CMV infection together with the matching HLA type, the HLA type of each donor mattered for the analysis.

Study-wide conclusions, independent of this receptor: The ex vivo response was dominated by HLA-C-restricted CMV-specific TCR beta clonotypes, which also provided the single most frequent clonotype in two of eight donors. Carriers of CMV infection plus the relevant HLA type were discriminated by the cumulative frequency of public TCR beta family members in the study cohort and in an independent roughly 340-donor cohort.

Data came from an Illumina HiSeq 1500. The public reads were quality trimmed at Q25 with fastp and then assembled into clones with MiXCR by TCRdb, keeping productive beta chains. Merged by CDR3 protein, the rows form single entries marked with the most common genes and DNA. Here the sample has some 43,000 distinct CDR3 sequences; about a fifth occur a single time. The ten most abundant clones make up roughly 90% of the sample. V loses 1 base, J loses 0 bases, and the germline ends lie 18 bases apart. Its CDR3 holds 18 amino acids, cysteine through phenylalanine. Of the read, only the CDR3 DNA is kept; its 54 bases are in frame from base 1. Sequences SGHTA (CDR1) and FQGNSA (CDR2) are obtained from the germline V gene.

This clonotype originated in a human donor in good health (CMV status not recorded). Some clones in this sample may be carry-over from other donors' samples. The sample in question was CD8+ T cells from cultured PBMCs, obtained from culture after CMV antigen stimulation. The V and J genes are TRBV7-2 and TRBJ1-1, and perhaps TRBD1 as D gene, on 5 matching bases. The encoded CDR3 is CASSLEVEAGLVNTEAFF. The nucleotide sequence reads TGTGCCAGCAGCTTAGAAGTGGAGGCAGGGTTGGTGAACACTGAAGCTTTCTTT.